This TCR beta chain was recorded in a study of T cells after yellow fever vaccination. The CDR3 is 11 amino acids. Germline values: CDR1 MDHEN, CDR2 SYDVKM. V lost 4 bases and J lost 8, with 8 bases in between. Points from the study as a whole: A small proportion of clonotypes was detected in both the CD4 and CD8 compartments.

Template-switching 5'RACE yielded the TCR cDNA; a universal primer site and UMIs were added in the process. TCRdb reanalysed the 5' RACE reads using MiXCR and keeps one entry per CDR3 protein. In the table there are about 260,000 distinct CDR3 sequences, approximately 3.8% of which are singletons. This clonotype appeared many times. Its specificity is unknown. V is TRBV28 and J is TRBJ1-2, with D uncertain. The sample here was PBMCs, taken 15 days after the yellow fever booster vaccination. This receptor was obtained from a young man who received the YFV17D yellow fever vaccine. The CDR3 reads CASSWGYGYTF. The CDR3 DNA reads as TGTGCCAGCAGTTGGGGTTACGGCTACACCTTC.